This T cell receptor (beta chain) was observed in a study of blood T cell repertoires in COVID-19. Overall study context: Samples of COVID-19 (acute and convalescent) were obtained from the United States, Italy and Spain. T cells, B-cell-depleted T cells, or PBMCs supplied cDNA or gDNA.

Per the authors' pipeline: Amplified reference gene primers provided the basis for estimating nucleated cell counts. Clones were sequenced by immunoSEQ multiplex PCR, and TCRdb holds only the in-frame ones, with some missing. V and J calls and clone size are given by that table; D and trimming were obtained from the DNA. The sample contains under 250,000 clones, nearly 90% of which appear only once. The CDR3 loop spans 15 amino acids. Trimming cost V 3 bases and J 2 bases, with 10 bases left between them. Germline lookup yields CDR1 KGHSH and CDR2 LQKENI. Donors in Cohort 3 who had recovered were those with two negative PCRs, healthcare professional clearance, or resolution of their symptoms. For this clone: The same CDR3 also results from other DNA sequences found in this sample.

The sequencing input was PBMCs or T cells enriched from blood (not recorded which). J is TRBJ1-4 and V is TRBV18, with D tentatively TRBD1 (5 bases). This sequence originates from a young man who had recovered from COVID-19. The CDR3 region is CASSPDSPTNEKLFF. The CDR3 DNA reads as TGTGCCAGCTCACCTGACAGTCCTACTAATGAAAAACTGTTTTTT.